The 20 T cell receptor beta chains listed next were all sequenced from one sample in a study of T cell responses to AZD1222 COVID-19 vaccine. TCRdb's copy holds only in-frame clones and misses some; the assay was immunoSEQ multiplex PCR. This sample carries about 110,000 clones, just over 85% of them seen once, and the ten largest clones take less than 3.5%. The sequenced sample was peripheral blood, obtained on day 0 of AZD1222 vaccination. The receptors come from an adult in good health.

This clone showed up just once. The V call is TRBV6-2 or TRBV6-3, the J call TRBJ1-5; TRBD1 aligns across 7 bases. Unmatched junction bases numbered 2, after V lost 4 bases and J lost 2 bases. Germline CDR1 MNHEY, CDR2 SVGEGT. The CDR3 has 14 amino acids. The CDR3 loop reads CASSFTGGNQPQHF. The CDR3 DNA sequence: TGTGCCAGCAGTTTTACAGGGGGCAATCAGCCCCAGCATTTT.

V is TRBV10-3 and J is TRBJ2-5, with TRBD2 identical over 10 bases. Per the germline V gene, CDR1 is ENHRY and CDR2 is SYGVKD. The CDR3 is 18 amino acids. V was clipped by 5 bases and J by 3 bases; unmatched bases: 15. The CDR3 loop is CAISKTAGGPITEETQYF. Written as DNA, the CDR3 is TGTGCCATCAGTAAAACAGCGGGGGGGCCGATCACGGAAGAGACCCAGTACTTC.

The CDR3 loop reads CASSPGRDQPQHF. Here the CDR3 DNA reads TGTGCCAGCTCACCGGGCCGGGATCAGCCCCAGCATTTT. This chain joins TRBV18 and TRBJ1-5; no firm D call. The germline gives CDR1 KGHSH, CDR2 LQKENI. Trimming took 3 bases from V and 5 from J, leaving 8 bases between them. The CDR3 runs 13 residues.

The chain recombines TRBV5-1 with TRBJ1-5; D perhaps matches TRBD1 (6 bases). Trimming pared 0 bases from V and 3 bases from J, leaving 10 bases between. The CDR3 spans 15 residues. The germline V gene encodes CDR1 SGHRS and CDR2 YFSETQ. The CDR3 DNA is TGCGCCAGCAGCTTGGACGGGGGCTTCAATCAGCCCCAGCATTTT. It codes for CASSLDGGFNQPQHF.

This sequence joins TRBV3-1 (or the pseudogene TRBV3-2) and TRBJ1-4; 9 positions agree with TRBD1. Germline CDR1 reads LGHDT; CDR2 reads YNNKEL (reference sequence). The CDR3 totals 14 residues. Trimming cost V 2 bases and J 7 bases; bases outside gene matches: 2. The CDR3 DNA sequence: TGTGCCAGCAGCCAAAGGGACAGGGCTGAAAAACTGTTTTTT. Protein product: CASSQRDRAEKLFF.

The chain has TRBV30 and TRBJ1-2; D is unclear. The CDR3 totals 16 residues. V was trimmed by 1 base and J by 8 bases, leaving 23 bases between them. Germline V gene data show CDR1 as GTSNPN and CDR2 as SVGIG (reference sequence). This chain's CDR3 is CAWSAPQWIGSEGYTF. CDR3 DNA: TGTGCCTGGAGTGCCCCCCAGTGGATAGGGTCGGAAGGCTACACCTTC.

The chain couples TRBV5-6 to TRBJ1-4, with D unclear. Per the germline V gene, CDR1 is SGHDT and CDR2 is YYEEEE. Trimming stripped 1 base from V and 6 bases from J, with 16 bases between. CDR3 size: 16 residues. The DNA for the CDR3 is TGTGCCAGCAGCTTGAGCTACCGGCGGAGACATGAAAAACTGTTTTTT. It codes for CASSLSYRRRHEKLFF.

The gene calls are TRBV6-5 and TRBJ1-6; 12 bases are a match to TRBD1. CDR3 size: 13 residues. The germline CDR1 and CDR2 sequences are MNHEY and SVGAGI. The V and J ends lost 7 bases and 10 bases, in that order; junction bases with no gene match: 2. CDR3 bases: TGTGCCAGCACCGGGACAGGGGGCTCACCCCTCCACTTT. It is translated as CASTGTGGSPLHF.

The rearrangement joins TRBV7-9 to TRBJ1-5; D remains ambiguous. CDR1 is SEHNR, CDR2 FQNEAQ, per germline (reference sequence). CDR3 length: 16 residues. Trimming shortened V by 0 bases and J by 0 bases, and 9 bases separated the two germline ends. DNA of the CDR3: TGTGCCAGCAGCTTAGCTTCGGGAGATAGCAATCAGCCCCAGCATTTT. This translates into CASSLASGDSNQPQHF.

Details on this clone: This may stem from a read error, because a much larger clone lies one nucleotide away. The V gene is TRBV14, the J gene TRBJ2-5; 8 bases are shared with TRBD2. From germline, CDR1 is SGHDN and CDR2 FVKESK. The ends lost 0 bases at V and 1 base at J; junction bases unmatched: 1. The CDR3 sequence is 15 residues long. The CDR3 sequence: CASSQDRGGQETQYF. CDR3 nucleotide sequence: TGTGCCAGCAGCCAAGATCGGGGGGGCCAAGAGACCCAGTACTTC. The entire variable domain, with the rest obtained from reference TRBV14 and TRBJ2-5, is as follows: EAGVTQFPSHSVIEKGQTVTLRCDPISGHDNLYWYRRVMGKEIKFLLHFVKESKQDESGMPNNRFLAERTGGTYSTLKVQPAELEDSGVYFCASSQDRGGQETQYFGPGTRLLVL.

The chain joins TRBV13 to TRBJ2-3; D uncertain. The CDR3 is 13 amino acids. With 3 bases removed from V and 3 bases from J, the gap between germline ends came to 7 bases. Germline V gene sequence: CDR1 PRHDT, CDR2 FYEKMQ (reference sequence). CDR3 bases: TGTGCCAGCAGCTTTTTCACGACAGATACGCAGTATTTT. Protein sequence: CASSFFTTDTQYF.

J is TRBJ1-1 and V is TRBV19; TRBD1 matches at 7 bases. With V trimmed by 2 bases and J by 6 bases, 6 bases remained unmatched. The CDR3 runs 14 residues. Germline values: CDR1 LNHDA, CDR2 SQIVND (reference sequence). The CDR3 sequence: CASSITGAPAEAFF. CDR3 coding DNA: TGTGCCAGTAGTATAACAGGGGCACCGGCTGAAGCTTTCTTT.

CDR3 DNA: TGTGCCAGCAGTCCCCCTCTAGGGGTCCGGTTCTTC. Its protein product is CASSPPLGVRFF. The chain couples TRBV12-3 or TRBV12-4 to TRBJ2-1, with D tentatively TRBD1 (5 bases). The CDR3 is 12 amino acids. V lost 5 bases and J 15 bases, leaving 17 bases between the germline ends.

This CDR3 reads CASSVGLSPATNEKLFF. The CDR3 DNA sequence: TGTGCCAGCAGTGTGGGACTGAGCCCAGCAACTAATGAAAAACTGTTTTTT. The chain couples TRBV6-4 to TRBJ1-4; a possible D gene is TRBD1 (5 bases). Germline values: CDR1 MRHNA, CDR2 SNTAGT. The ends were cut back, 4 bases at V and 0 bases at J, with 15 bases in the middle. The CDR3 loop spans 17 amino acids.

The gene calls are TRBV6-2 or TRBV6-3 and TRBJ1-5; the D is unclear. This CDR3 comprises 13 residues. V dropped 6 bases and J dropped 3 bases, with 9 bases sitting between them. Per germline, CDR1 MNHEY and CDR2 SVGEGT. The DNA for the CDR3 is TGTGCCAGCAGCGGCCAGGCCAATCAGCCCCAGCATTTT. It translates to CASSGQANQPQHF.

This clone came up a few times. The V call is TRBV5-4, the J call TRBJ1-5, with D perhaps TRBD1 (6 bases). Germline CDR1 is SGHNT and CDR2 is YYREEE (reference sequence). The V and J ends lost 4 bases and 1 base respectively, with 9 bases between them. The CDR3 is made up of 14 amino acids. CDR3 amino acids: CASSPGGSNQPQHF. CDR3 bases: TGTGCCAGCAGCCCGGGGGGCAGCAATCAGCCCCAGCATTTT.

CDR3 region: CASSFGEVTEAFF. The CDR3, as DNA: TGTGCCAGCAGCTTCGGTGAAGTGACTGAAGCTTTCTTT. The chain combines TRBV7-9 with TRBJ1-1; D gene ambiguous. Trimming took off 3 bases at V and 5 bases at J, with 10 bases between the two ends. Germline V gives CDR1 SEHNR, CDR2 FQNEAQ (reference sequence). This CDR3 region has 13 residues.

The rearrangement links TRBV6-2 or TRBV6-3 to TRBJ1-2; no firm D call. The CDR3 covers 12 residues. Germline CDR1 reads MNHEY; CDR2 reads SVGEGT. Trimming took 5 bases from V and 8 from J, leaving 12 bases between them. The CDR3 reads CASSPYADGYTF. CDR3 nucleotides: TGTGCCAGCAGTCCCTATGCGGACGGCTACACCTTC.

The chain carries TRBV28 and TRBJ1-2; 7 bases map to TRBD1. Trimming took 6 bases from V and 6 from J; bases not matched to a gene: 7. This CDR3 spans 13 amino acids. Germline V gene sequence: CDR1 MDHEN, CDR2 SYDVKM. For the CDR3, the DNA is TGTGCCAGCAGCTCGGGGACAGTACATGGCTACACCTTC. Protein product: CASSSGTVHGYTF.

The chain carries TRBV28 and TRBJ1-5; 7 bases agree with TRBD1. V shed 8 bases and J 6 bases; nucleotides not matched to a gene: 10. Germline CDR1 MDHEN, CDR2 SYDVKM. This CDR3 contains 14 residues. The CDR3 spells CASRRGQGGQPQHF. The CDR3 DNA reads TGTGCCAGCCGACGGGGGCAGGGGGGTCAGCCCCAGCATTTT.